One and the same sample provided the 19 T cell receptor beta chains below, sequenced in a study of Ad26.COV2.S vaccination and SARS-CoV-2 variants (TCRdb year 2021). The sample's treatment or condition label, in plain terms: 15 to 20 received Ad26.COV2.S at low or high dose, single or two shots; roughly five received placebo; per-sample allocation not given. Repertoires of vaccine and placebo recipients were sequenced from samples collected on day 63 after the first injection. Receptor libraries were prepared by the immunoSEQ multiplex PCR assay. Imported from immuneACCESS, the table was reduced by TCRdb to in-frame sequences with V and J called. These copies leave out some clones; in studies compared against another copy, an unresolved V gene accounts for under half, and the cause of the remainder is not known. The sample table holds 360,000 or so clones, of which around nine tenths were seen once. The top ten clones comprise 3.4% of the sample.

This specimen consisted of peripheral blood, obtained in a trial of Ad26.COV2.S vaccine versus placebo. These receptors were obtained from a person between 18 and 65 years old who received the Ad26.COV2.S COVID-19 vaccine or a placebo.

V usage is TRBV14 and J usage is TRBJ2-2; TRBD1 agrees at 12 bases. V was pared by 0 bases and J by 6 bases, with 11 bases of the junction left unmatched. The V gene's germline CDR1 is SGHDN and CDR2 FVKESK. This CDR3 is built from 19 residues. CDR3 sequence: CASSQDRDWDRGRAGELFF. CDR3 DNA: TGTGCCAGCAGCCAAGATCGGGATTGGGACAGGGGGCGAGCCGGGGAGCTGTTTTTT. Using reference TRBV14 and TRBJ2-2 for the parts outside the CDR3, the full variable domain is EAGVTQFPSHSVIEKGQTVTLRCDPISGHDNLYWYRRVMGKEIKFLLHFVKESKQDESGMPNNRFLAERTGGTYSTLKVQPAELEDSGVYFCASSQDRDWDRGRAGELFFGEGSRLTVL.

The CDR3 protein is CASSLDSSNQPQHF. The CDR3 nucleotides are TGTGCCAGCAGCCTAGACAGTAGCAATCAGCCCCAGCATTTT. V usage is TRBV9 and J usage is TRBJ1-5; a weak D match, TRBD1 (5 bases). The CDR3 is made up of 14 amino acids. CDR1 and CDR2 from the germline V gene are SGDLS and YYNGEE. V was cut by 4 bases and J by 0 bases, with 8 bases left in between. Full variable domain (rest looked up from reference TRBV9 and TRBJ1-5): DSGVTQTPKHLITATGQRVTLRCSPRSGDLSVYWYQQSLDQGLQFLIQYYNGEERAKGNILERFSAQQFPDLHSELNLSSLELGDSALYFCASSLDSSNQPQHFGDGTRLSIL.

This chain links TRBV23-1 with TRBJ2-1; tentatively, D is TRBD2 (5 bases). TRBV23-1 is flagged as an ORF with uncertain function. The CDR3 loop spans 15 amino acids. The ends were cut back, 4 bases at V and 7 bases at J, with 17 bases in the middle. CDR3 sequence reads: CASSLEPRCGNEQFF. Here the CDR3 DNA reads TGCGCCAGCAGTCTGGAGCCCCGGTGCGGGAATGAGCAGTTCTTC.

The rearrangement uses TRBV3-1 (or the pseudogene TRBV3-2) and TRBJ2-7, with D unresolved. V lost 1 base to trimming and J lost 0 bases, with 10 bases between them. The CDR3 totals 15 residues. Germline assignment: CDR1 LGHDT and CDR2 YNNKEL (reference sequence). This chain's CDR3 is CASSQVLTLSYEQYF. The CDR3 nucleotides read TGTGCCAGCAGCCAAGTATTGACACTCTCCTACGAGCAGTACTTC.

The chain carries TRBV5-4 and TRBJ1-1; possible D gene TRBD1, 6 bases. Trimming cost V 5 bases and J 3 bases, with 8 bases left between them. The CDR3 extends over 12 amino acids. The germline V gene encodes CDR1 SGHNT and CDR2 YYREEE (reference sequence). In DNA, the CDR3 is TGTGCCAGCAGGAGGGGGGACACTGAAGCTTTCTTT. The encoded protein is CASRRGDTEAFF.

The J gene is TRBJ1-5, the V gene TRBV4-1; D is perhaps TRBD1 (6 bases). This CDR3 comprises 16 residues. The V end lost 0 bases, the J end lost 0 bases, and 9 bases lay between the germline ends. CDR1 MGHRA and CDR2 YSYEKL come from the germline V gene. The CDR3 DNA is TGCGCCAGCAGCCAAGATGGACAGTATAGCAATCAGCCCCAGCATTTT. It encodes CASSQDGQYSNQPQHF.

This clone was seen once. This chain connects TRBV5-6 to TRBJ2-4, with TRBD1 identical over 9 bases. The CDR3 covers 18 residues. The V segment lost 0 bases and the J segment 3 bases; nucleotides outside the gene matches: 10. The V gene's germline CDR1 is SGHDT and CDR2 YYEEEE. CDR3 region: CASSLEQGAFLLKNIQYF. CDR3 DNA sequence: TGTGCCAGCAGCTTGGAACAGGGGGCATTCTTACTCAAAAACATTCAGTACTTC.

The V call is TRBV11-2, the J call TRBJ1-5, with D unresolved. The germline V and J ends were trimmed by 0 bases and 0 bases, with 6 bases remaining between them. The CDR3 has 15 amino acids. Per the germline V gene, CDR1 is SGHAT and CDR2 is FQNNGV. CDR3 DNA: TGTGCCAGCAGCTTAGAAAGGGATAGCAATCAGCCCCAGCATTTT. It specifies CASSLERDSNQPQHF.

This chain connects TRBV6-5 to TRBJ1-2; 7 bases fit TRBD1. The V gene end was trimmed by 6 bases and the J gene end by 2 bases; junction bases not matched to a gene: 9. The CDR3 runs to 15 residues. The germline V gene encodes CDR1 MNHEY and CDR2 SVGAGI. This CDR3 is CASSPRTGQNYGYTF. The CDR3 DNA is TGTGCCAGCAGCCCCCGGACAGGCCAGAACTATGGCTACACCTTC.

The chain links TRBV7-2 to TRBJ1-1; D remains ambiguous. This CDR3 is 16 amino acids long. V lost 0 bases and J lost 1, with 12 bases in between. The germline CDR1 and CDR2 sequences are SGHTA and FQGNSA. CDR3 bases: TGTGCCAGCAGCTTAGCAGGGCAGATCAGGAACACTGAAGCTTTCTTT. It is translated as CASSLAGQIRNTEAFF.

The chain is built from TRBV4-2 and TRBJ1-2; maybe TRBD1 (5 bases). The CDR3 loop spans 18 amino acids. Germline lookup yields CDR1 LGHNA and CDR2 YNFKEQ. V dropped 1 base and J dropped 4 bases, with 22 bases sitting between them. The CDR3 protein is CASSQVGAPLTESYGYTF. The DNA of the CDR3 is TGTGCCAGCAGCCAAGTGGGTGCCCCCTTGACAGAGTCCTATGGCTACACCTTC.

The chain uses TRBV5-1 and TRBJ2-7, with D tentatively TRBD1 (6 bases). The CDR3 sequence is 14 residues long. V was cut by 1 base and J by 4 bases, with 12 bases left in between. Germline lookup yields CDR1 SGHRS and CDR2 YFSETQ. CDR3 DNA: TGCGCCAGCAGCTTGTCGGCAGGGGAATACGAGCAGTACTTC. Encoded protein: CASSLSAGEYEQYF.

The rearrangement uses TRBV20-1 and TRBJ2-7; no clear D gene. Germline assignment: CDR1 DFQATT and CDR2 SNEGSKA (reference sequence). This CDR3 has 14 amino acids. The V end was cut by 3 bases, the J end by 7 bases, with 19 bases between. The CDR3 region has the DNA TGCAGTGCTAGTCCTAGGCCCTCCGACTGGGAGCAGTACTTC. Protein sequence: CSASPRPSDWEQYF.

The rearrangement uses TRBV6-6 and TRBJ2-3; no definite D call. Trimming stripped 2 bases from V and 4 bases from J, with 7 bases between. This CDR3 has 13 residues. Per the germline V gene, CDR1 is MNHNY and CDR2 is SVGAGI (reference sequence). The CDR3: CASSYLDPDTQYF. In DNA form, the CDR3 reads TGTGCCAGCAGTTACCTTGATCCAGATACGCAGTATTTT.

This CDR3 is CAWRASDQSGAFF. The CDR3 DNA reads TGTGCCTGGAGGGCCTCCGATCAATCTGGGGCTTTCTTT. The genes are TRBV30 and TRBJ1-1; D is ambiguous. Germline assignment: CDR1 GTSNPN and CDR2 SVGIG (reference sequence). Trimming cost V 3 bases and J 11 bases, with 19 bases left between them. This CDR3 has 13 amino acids.

Written as DNA, the CDR3 is TGTGCCAGCAGTGAAGTCCGGGGTGGGGATGGCTACACCTTC. As protein: CASSEVRGGDGYTF. V and J are TRBV6-1 and TRBJ1-2; D gene ambiguous. CDR3 length: 14 amino acids. Germline CDR1 is MNHNS and CDR2 is SASEGT. Deletions cut 1 base from V and 6 bases from J, with 12 bases between.

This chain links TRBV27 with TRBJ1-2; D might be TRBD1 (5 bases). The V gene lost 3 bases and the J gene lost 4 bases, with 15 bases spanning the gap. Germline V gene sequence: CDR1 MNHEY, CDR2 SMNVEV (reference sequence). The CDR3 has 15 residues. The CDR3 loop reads CASSFSTGTSYGYTF. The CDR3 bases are TGTGCCAGCAGTTTTTCCACGGGGACCAGCTATGGCTACACCTTC.

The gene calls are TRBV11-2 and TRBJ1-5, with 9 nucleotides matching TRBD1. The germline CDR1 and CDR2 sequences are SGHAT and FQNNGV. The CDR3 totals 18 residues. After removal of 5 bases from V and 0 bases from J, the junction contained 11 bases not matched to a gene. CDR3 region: CASSPGQGRTYSNQPQHF. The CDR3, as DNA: TGTGCCAGCAGCCCAGGACAGGGGAGGACGTATAGCAATCAGCCCCAGCATTTT.

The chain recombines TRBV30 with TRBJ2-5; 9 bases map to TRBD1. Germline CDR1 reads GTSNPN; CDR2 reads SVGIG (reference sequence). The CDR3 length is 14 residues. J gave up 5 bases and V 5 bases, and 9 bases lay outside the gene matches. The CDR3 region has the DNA TGTGCCTGGTCTAGGGACAGGGTGGGGGAGACCCAGTACTTC. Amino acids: CAWSRDRVGETQYF.